This TCR beta chain stems from a study of breast tumors, draining lymph nodes, adjacent tissues. Overall study results and limits: The lymph node origin of tumor T cells was framed as consistent with a hypothesis, not demonstrated. Tumor repertoires ranked between lymph nodes and nontumor tissue in diversity, with V and J gene preferences. The data were judged consistent with most tumor T cells coming from lymph node and expanding in tumor.

MiXCR, run by TCRdb on the multiplex PCR reads, gives a single entry per CDR3 protein. The data show some 83,000 distinct CDR3 sequences, roughly a fifth seen once. CDR3 length: 14 amino acids. V dropped 2 bases and J dropped 2; count of bases not matched to a gene: 2. From germline, CDR1 is MDHEN and CDR2 SYDVKM. Breast cancer patients provided tissue from their axillary draining lymph nodes. Remarks on this clonotype: Its antigen is undetermined.

This receptor was identified in a female donor with breast cancer. Some clones in this sample may be carry-over from other donors' samples. The chain links TRBV28 to TRBJ2-7; TRBD2 matches 8 bases. Material: axillary lymph node tissue. The CDR3 nucleotides read TGTGCCAGCAGTTTAGGGCGGGAGGCCTACGAGCAGTACTTC. Protein sequence: CASSLGREAYEQYF.